Shown below are 30 T cell receptor beta chains from a single sample sequenced in a study of blood T cell repertoires in COVID-19. Profiled with immunoSEQ multiplex PCR; TCRdb holds only in-frame clones, not every one. Of under 60,000 clones listed, 75% to 85% were seen once; the top ten hold roughly 7.7%. Sequencing was done on a sample of peripheral blood. The receptors were gathered from a man in his forties with acute or convalescent COVID-19.

The chain is built from TRBV10-3 and TRBJ1-1; 7 nucleotides line up with TRBD1. Germline values: CDR1 ENHRY, CDR2 SYGVKD. The J segment lost 6 bases and the V segment lost 4 bases, leaving 5 bases of the junction unmatched. This CDR3 region has 13 residues. The CDR3 region is CAISGQGRAEAFF. CDR3 DNA sequence: TGTGCCATCAGTGGACAGGGAAGGGCTGAAGCTTTCTTT.

This chain uses TRBV6-5 with TRBJ1-6, with 7 nucleotides matching TRBD1. The germline V gene encodes CDR1 MNHEY and CDR2 SVGAGI. The V segment lost 6 bases and the J segment 7 bases; nucleotides outside the gene matches: 6. The CDR3 consists of 14 residues. The CDR3 bases are TGTGCCAGCAGCCCGGGACAGCTGAATTCACCCCTCCACTTT. This encodes CASSPGQLNSPLHF.

V and J are TRBV5-5 and TRBJ1-6; 7 bases agree with TRBD1. The junction had 8 bases not matched to a gene; V was cut back by 1 base and J by 7 bases. The germline gives CDR1 SGHKS, CDR2 YYEKEE (reference sequence). CDR3 length: 16 amino acids. The CDR3: CASSLPGTVPNSPLHF. In nucleotides, the CDR3 is TGTGCCAGCAGCTTGCCCGGGACAGTCCCAAATTCACCCCTCCACTTT.

This clone was observed a handful of times. The V call is TRBV7-3, the J call TRBJ2-5; a possible D gene is TRBD1 (6 bases). V was pared by 5 bases and J by 1 base, with 11 bases between. The CDR3 extends over 14 amino acids. Germline CDR1 and CDR2: SGHTA and FQGTGA. This CDR3 is CASSPTGLQETQYF. The CDR3 coding sequence is TGTGCCAGCAGCCCGACAGGACTCCAAGAGACCCAGTACTTC.

The chain uses TRBV28 and TRBJ1-5; maybe TRBD1 (6 bases). This CDR3 comprises 15 residues. Germline V gene data show CDR1 as MDHEN and CDR2 as SYDVKM. V shed 1 base and J shed 7 bases, with 14 bases lying between them. The CDR3 sequence: CASSLLRTAGQPQHF. The CDR3 coding sequence is TGTGCCAGCAGTTTATTGAGGACAGCTGGCCAGCCCCAGCATTTT.

The gene calls are TRBV10-3 and TRBJ1-1; D gene unclear. The CDR3 is 13 residues long. Trimming took off 7 bases at V and 0 bases at J, with 9 bases between the two ends. CDR1 and CDR2 (germline): ENHRY, SYGVKD. The CDR3 DNA reads TGTGCCATCACCAAAAACATGAACACTGAAGCTTTCTTT. As protein: CAITKNMNTEAFF.

V usage is TRBV5-1 and J usage is TRBJ1-1; D is possibly TRBD1 (5 bases). Germline CDR1 SGHRS, CDR2 YFSETQ. The CDR3 is 13 residues long. The V and J ends lost 5 bases and 7 bases respectively, with 15 bases between them. DNA for the CDR3: TGCGCCAGCAGGGTCACATCGGGGGTTGAAGCTTTCTTT. Translated, it gives CASRVTSGVEAFF. The whole variable domain, filled in from reference TRBV5-1 and TRBJ1-1, reads KAGVTQTPRYLIKTRGQQVTLSCSPISGHRSVSWYQQTPGQGLQFLFEYFSETQRNKGNFPGRFSGRQFSNSRSEMNVSTLELGDSALYLCASRVTSGVEAFFGQGTRLTVV.

This rearrangement joins TRBV27 to TRBJ2-3, with TRBD2 identical over 8 bases. Germline loops: CDR1 MNHEY, CDR2 SMNVEV (reference sequence). J gave up 0 bases and V 0 bases, and 8 bases lay outside the gene matches. The CDR3 has 18 residues. For the CDR3, the DNA is TGTGCCAGCAGTTTATCCTTCCGCGGGGGGTTTAGCACAGATACGCAGTATTTT. Amino acid sequence: CASSLSFRGGFSTDTQYF.

V and J are TRBV10-2 and TRBJ1-5; perhaps TRBD1 as D (6 bases). This CDR3 has 16 residues. Trimming removed 3 bases at V and 5 bases at J, with 17 bases between. Per the germline V gene, CDR1 is WSHSY and CDR2 is SAAADI. CDR3 bases: TGCGCCAGCAGTGACTGGTCTGGGGGCAACCATCAGCCCCAGCATTTT. This translates into CASSDWSGGNHQPQHF.

The V call is TRBV7-2, the J call TRBJ2-5; the match to TRBD2 covers 11 bases. The CDR3 spans 16 residues. V dropped 4 bases and J dropped 4; count of bases not matched to a gene: 8. Germline V gene lookup returns CDR1 SGHTA and CDR2 FQGNSA. This CDR3 reads CASSSILAGGRETQYF. CDR3 DNA sequence: TGTGCCAGCAGCTCTATTCTAGCGGGGGGTAGAGAGACCCAGTACTTC. Together with reference TRBV7-2 and TRBJ2-5, the CDR3 gives the full variable domain: GAGVSQSPSNKVTEKGKDVELRCDPISGHTALYWYRQSLGQGLEFLIYFQGNSAPDKSGLPSDRFSAERTGGSVSTLTIQRTQQEDSAVYLCASSSILAGGRETQYFGPGTRLLVL.

This chain joins TRBV30 and TRBJ1-6, with D uncertain. V shed 0 bases and J shed 7 bases, with 13 bases lying between them. This CDR3 region has 15 residues. Germline CDR1 GTSNPN, CDR2 SVGIG (reference sequence). The CDR3 spells CAWSVGQAGNSPLHF. DNA of the CDR3: TGTGCCTGGAGTGTCGGGCAGGCGGGGAATTCACCCCTCCACTTT.

This CDR3 reads CATSDTTSGAETQYF. CDR3 bases: TGTGCCACCAGTGATACGACTAGCGGTGCGGAGACCCAGTACTTC. The rearrangement joins TRBV24-1 to TRBJ2-5; 9 bases line up with TRBD2. The CDR3 runs to 15 residues. V shed 3 bases, J shed 5 bases, and the junction held 6 bases outside the gene matches. Germline-derived CDR1 and CDR2 are KGHDR and SFDVKD.

V usage is TRBV27 and J usage is TRBJ2-3; 10 positions agree with TRBD2. Germline V gene sequence: CDR1 MNHEY, CDR2 SMNVEV (reference sequence). With V trimmed by 6 bases and J by 0 bases, 6 bases remained unmatched. This CDR3 spans 16 amino acids. The chain's CDR3 is CASRLAGNPSTDTQYF. CDR3 DNA sequence: TGTGCCAGCAGACTAGCGGGGAACCCTAGCACAGATACGCAGTATTTT.

This chain uses TRBV19 with TRBJ2-5; 7 bases are shared with TRBD1. Germline loops: CDR1 LNHDA, CDR2 SQIVND (reference sequence). Unmatched junction bases numbered 3, after V lost 6 bases and J lost 2 bases. There are 13 residues in the CDR3. The CDR3 sequence is CASSGTVQETQYF. The CDR3 coding sequence is TGTGCCAGTAGCGGGACAGTTCAAGAGACCCAGTACTTC.

This clone was observed a single time. V gene TRBV24-1 combines with J gene TRBJ2-5; D may be TRBD1 (6 bases). Trimming shortened V by 2 bases and J by 5 bases, and 8 bases separated the two germline ends. The germline gives CDR1 KGHDR, CDR2 SFDVKD. This CDR3 is 13 amino acids long. The CDR3 spells CATSDSGAETQYF. The CDR3 DNA is TGTGCCACCAGTGATTCAGGGGCTGAGACCCAGTACTTC.

This clone has more than one count but fewer than ten. V usage is TRBV9 and J usage is TRBJ1-1, with D unresolved. Germline V gene sequence: CDR1 SGDLS, CDR2 YYNGEE. The CDR3 length is 17 residues. Trimming shortened V by 0 bases and J by 0 bases, and 15 bases separated the two germline ends. CDR3 sequence reads: CASSVGQTKTMNTEAFF. The CDR3 DNA follows: TGTGCCAGCAGCGTAGGTCAAACCAAAACTATGAACACTGAAGCTTTCTTT.

This clone appeared once. The gene calls are TRBV5-1 and TRBJ2-1; D call uncertain. The CDR3 is made up of 14 amino acids. The germline gives CDR1 SGHRS, CDR2 YFSETQ. The V and J ends lost 4 bases and 6 bases respectively, with 14 bases between them. The CDR3 sequence is CASSIDSGFNEQFF. The CDR3 nucleotides are TGCGCCAGCAGCATTGACTCTGGGTTCAATGAGCAGTTCTTC.

The V gene is TRBV3-1 (or the pseudogene TRBV3-2), the J gene TRBJ2-7, with 11 bases that match TRBD2. Germline V gene data show CDR1 as LGHDT and CDR2 as YNNKEL (reference sequence). The length of the CDR3 is 14 residues. With V trimmed by 4 bases and J by 9 bases, 8 bases remained unmatched. CDR3 region: CASSLLAGGSAQYF. The CDR3 nucleotides are TGTGCCAGCAGCCTCCTAGCGGGGGGATCCGCGCAGTACTTC.

The chain uses TRBV7-9 and TRBJ1-5; D not certain. Trimming took 1 base from V and 3 from J, leaving 7 bases between them. CDR1 is SEHNR, CDR2 FQNEAQ, per germline (reference sequence). The CDR3 has 14 amino acids. DNA for the CDR3: TGTGCCAGCAGCTTAGGCGGGGACAATCAGCCCCAGCATTTT. Protein sequence: CASSLGGDNQPQHF.

The chain joins TRBV6-4 to TRBJ2-1, with D perhaps TRBD1 (6 bases). Germline CDR1 and CDR2: MRHNA and SNTAGT. The V and J ends lost 6 bases and 2 bases respectively, with 8 bases between them. The CDR3 has 13 residues. The CDR3 coding sequence is TGTGCCAGCAGCCAGGGGCCCTACAATGAGCAGTTCTTC. Its protein product is CASSQGPYNEQFF.

This clone appeared once. The chain carries TRBV9 and TRBJ1-2; 7 bases are a match to TRBD1. After removal of 6 bases from V and 6 bases from J, the junction contained 8 bases not matched to a gene. The CDR3 contains 13 residues. Germline CDR1 and CDR2: SGDLS and YYNGEE. The CDR3 nucleotides read TGTGCCAGCAAAAGACAGGGAGGTAATGGCTACACCTTC. Encoded protein: CASKRQGGNGYTF.

CDR3 nucleotide sequence: TGCAGTGCTAGTCTGAGACAGCAGATGAACACTGAAGCTTTCTTT. Amino acid sequence: CSASLRQQMNTEAFF. The rearrangement joins TRBV20-1 to TRBJ1-1, with D possibly being TRBD1 (5 bases). V was shortened by 3 bases and J by 0 bases, with 14 bases between the two germline ends. Germline CDR1 reads DFQATT; CDR2 reads SNEGSKA (reference sequence). This CDR3 region has 15 residues.

The rearrangement joins TRBV30 to TRBJ2-5, with 9 nucleotides matching TRBD1. Trimming at V came to 0 bases and at J to 4 bases, leaving 15 bases not matched to a gene. Germline lookup yields CDR1 GTSNPN and CDR2 SVGIG (reference sequence). The length of the CDR3 is 18 residues. In DNA, the CDR3 is TGTGCCTGGAGTGTTCCCTCGTATTGGGACAGGGCTGCAGAGACCCAGTACTTC. It yields the protein CAWSVPSYWDRAAETQYF.

The rearrangement joins TRBV9 to TRBJ1-2; D call uncertain. Deletions cut 0 bases from V and 4 bases from J, with 10 bases between. The CDR3 consists of 14 residues. Germline loops: CDR1 SGDLS, CDR2 YYNGEE. The CDR3 spells CASSVGWASYGYTF. CDR3 sequence (DNA): TGTGCCAGCAGCGTAGGCTGGGCCTCCTATGGCTACACCTTC.

This clone was counted between two and nine times. The chain employs TRBV7-8 and TRBJ1-6; a possible D gene is TRBD1 (5 bases). CDR3 size: 15 residues. The ends were cut back, 2 bases at V and 7 bases at J, with 12 bases in the middle. Germline V gives CDR1 SGHVS, CDR2 FQNEAQ. In nucleotides, the CDR3 is TGTGCCAGCAGCTTATTTGGGGGGAAGAATTCACCCCTCCACTTT. It codes for CASSLFGGKNSPLHF.

The chain uses TRBV7-3 and TRBJ1-1; possibly TRBD1 for D (6 bases). Germline V lookup: CDR1 SGHTA, CDR2 FQGTGA. Deletions cut 3 bases from V and 1 base from J, with 9 bases between. CDR3 length: 14 amino acids. The CDR3 region is CASSLDSTNTEAFF. As DNA, the CDR3 is TGTGCCAGCAGCTTGGACAGTACGAACACTGAAGCTTTCTTT.

This clone was detected only a few times. This chain uses TRBV30 with TRBJ2-1, with 8 bases lining up with TRBD1. The V gene's germline CDR1 is GTSNPN and CDR2 SVGIG (reference sequence). The V and J ends lost 3 bases and 7 bases, in that order; junction bases with no gene match: 8. This CDR3 has 14 amino acids. The CDR3 nucleotides read TGTGCCTGGAGGCGCAGGGGGCTGGGAAATGAGCAGTTCTTC. This gives the protein CAWRRRGLGNEQFF.

V and J are TRBV5-6 and TRBJ1-4; D ambiguous. Trimming cost V 4 bases and J 3 bases, with 13 bases left between them. The CDR3 loop spans 15 amino acids. Germline V gives CDR1 SGHDT, CDR2 YYEEEE. For the CDR3, the DNA is TGTGCCAGCAGCGCCTACGATTGGTCTAATGAAAAACTGTTTTTT. Translated: CASSAYDWSNEKLFF. The complete variable domain, with remaining parts taken from reference TRBV5-6 and TRBJ1-4, reads DAGVTQSPTHLIKTRGQQVTLRCSPKSGHDTVSWYQQALGQGPQFIFQYYEEEERQRGNFPDRFSGHQFPNYSSELNVNALLLGDSALYLCASSAYDWSNEKLFFGSGTQLSVL.

The chain has TRBV19 and TRBJ1-4, with TRBD1 matching 10 bases. CDR3 length: 13 residues. Germline V gene data show CDR1 as LNHDA and CDR2 as SQIVND (reference sequence). J was trimmed by 8 bases and V by 10 bases; bases with no gene match: 7. In nucleotides, the CDR3 is TGTGCCACCCAGACAGGGGGCGCAGAAAAACTGTTTTTT. It translates to CATQTGGAEKLFF.

This clone was picked up one time. V usage is TRBV10-3 and J usage is TRBJ2-3; 7 positions agree with TRBD1. This CDR3 is built from 15 residues. With V trimmed by 10 bases and J by 2 bases, 12 bases remained unmatched. Germline V lookup: CDR1 ENHRY, CDR2 SYGVKD. This chain's CDR3 is CATGLLGQTTDTQYF. The CDR3 bases are TGTGCCACGGGGCTGCTGGGACAGACCACAGATACGCAGTATTTT.